This T cell receptor (beta chain) was sequenced in a study of identical twins. General study results and limits: Among monozygotic twins, out-of-frame TCR alpha sharing exceeded what models predicted. Clonotypes of the beta chain that were abundant in cord blood carried fewer insertions (memory repertoires showed none). Invariant MAIT and iNKT cells are populations that could partly confound zero-insertion analyses.

There are 15 residues in the CDR3. Germline lookup yields CDR1 SGDLS and CDR2 YYNGEE. With 0 bases removed from V and 5 bases from J, the gap between germline ends came to 14 bases. A note on this clonotype: Its antigen is unknown.

Template switching introduced a universal primer site, and the cDNA bore unique molecular identifiers. Each CDR3 protein gets one entry after TCRdb re-called the 5' RACE reads with MiXCR. The sample includes 690,000 or so distinct CDR3 sequences, around 6% of them seen just once. The chain carries TRBV9 and TRBJ2-5; D possibly corresponds to TRBD2 (5 bases). Sequences were obtained from naive T cells sorted from blood. This TCR came from a man between 18 and 29 years old in good health. This CDR3 is CASSVAAGARETQYF. Written as DNA, the CDR3 is TGTGCCAGCAGCGTAGCTGCGGGCGCCAGGGAGACCCAGTACTTC.